What follows is one T cell receptor (beta chain) and its context. No antigen is known for it. CDR1 SGHRS and CDR2 YFSETQ come from the germline V gene. The CDR3 loop spans 14 amino acids. Trimming cost V 5 bases and J 2 bases; bases outside gene matches: 5. TCRdb's table, derived via immunoSEQ multiplex PCR, lists solely in-frame clones and lacks some. Of roughly 32,000 clones listed, 90% to 95% are singletons. This sample is drawn from a study of circulating and synovial CD4+ cells in juvenile arthritis. Study-wide results and limits: Deeper sequencing increased measured overlap with synovial clonotypes. Some such blood samples were as oligoclonal as synovium.

V is TRBV5-1 and J is TRBJ2-3, with 7 bases identical to TRBD2. The sequencing sample was made of CD4+ T cells from blood. This clonotype was sampled from a human donor with juvenile idiopathic arthritis. CDR3: CASRAGSNTDTQYF. In nucleotides, the CDR3 is TGCGCCAGCAGAGCGGGATCTAACACAGATACGCAGTATTTT. Together with reference TRBV5-1 and TRBJ2-3, the CDR3 gives the full variable domain: KAGVTQTPRYLIKTRGQQVTLSCSPISGHRSVSWYQQTPGQGLQFLFEYFSETQRNKGNFPGRFSGRQFSNSRSEMNVSTLELGDSALYLCASRAGSNTDTQYFGPGTRLTVL.